A single sample is the source of the 10 T cell receptor beta chains below, sequenced in a study of shared clonotypes between healthy human individuals. TCRdb's copy holds only in-frame clones and misses some; the assay was immunoSEQ multiplex PCR. Of 2 million to 2.5 million clones detected, roughly 95% appear once; the ten largest clones hold 0.1% to 0.15%. The specimen was naive CD4+ T cells sorted from blood. Subset of the sample: CD45RA+ positively selected. Source of these receptors: a man between 18 and 29 years old in good health.

CDR3 sequence reads: CASRDRFGSPLHF. DNA of the CDR3: TGTGCCAGCAGGGACAGGTTTGGGTCACCCCTCCACTTT. The chain has TRBV25-1 and TRBJ1-6; 7 bases fit TRBD1. Germline V gene lookup returns CDR1 MGHDK and CDR2 SYGVNS. The CDR3 length is 13 residues. The trim removed 6 bases at V and 10 bases at J, leaving 6 bases unmatched.

For this clone: The junction does not match germline at one end; this may be a read error. The rearrangement joins TRBV6-5 to TRBJ1-1; TRBD1 matches at 7 bases. The CDR3 has 15 residues. Germline values: CDR1 MNHEY, CDR2 SVGAGI. CDR3 sequence reads: CAGRLSGQLNTEAFF. The DNA of the CDR3 is TGTGCCGGCAGGCTCTCGGGACAGTTGAACACTGAAGCTTTCTTT.

This clone showed up just once. The V call is TRBV18, the J call TRBJ2-6; 9 bases line up with TRBD1. V lost 1 base and J lost 2; bases outside the gene matches: 6. Germline CDR1 is KGHSH and CDR2 is LQKENI. The CDR3 contains 18 residues. This CDR3 reads CASSPLRDRATGANVLTF. The CDR3 coding sequence is TGTGCCAGCTCACCACTCCGGGACAGGGCGACTGGGGCCAACGTCCTGACTTTC.

The chain uses TRBV5-1 and TRBJ1-3; TRBD1 matches 8 bases. The CDR3 consists of 14 residues. V trimming: 3 bases; J trimming: 2 bases; junction bases outside the gene matches: 1. Germline V gene lookup returns CDR1 SGHRS and CDR2 YFSETQ. Here the CDR3 reads CASSSTGAGNTIYF. CDR3 bases: TGCGCCAGCAGCTCGACAGGGGCTGGAAACACCATATATTTT.

This chain joins TRBV5-1 and TRBJ2-5; 7 bases fit TRBD1. This CDR3 has 14 residues. The J segment lost 5 bases and the V segment lost 2 bases, leaving 6 bases of the junction unmatched. Looked up from germline, CDR1 is SGHRS and CDR2 is YFSETQ. In nucleotides, the CDR3 is TGCGCCAGCAGCTTTTTCGCACAGGGGGAGACCCAGTACTTC. Residues: CASSFFAQGETQYF. Variable domain in full (rest from reference TRBV5-1 and TRBJ2-5): KAGVTQTPRYLIKTRGQQVTLSCSPISGHRSVSWYQQTPGQGLQFLFEYFSETQRNKGNFPGRFSGRQFSNSRSEMNVSTLELGDSALYLCASSFFAQGETQYFGPGTRLLVL.

Concerning this clone: Within the sample, other DNA sequences also encode this same CDR3. This rearrangement joins TRBV5-1 to TRBJ2-1, with a weak D call TRBD2 (5 bases). This CDR3 region has 15 residues. The germline V and J ends were trimmed by 2 bases and 3 bases, with 12 bases remaining between them. Germline lookup yields CDR1 SGHRS and CDR2 YFSETQ. CDR3 bases: TGCGCCAGCAGCTTAAGCGGAGCCGGCTACAATGAGCAGTTCTTC. It is translated as CASSLSGAGYNEQFF.

CDR3 in DNA: TGCGCCAGCACCTGGACAGGGGGAGTCGACTATGGCTACACCTTC. Residues: CASTWTGGVDYGYTF. The V gene is TRBV5-1, the J gene TRBJ1-2; TRBD1 agrees at 10 bases. V shed 6 bases, J shed 3 bases, and the junction held 8 bases outside the gene matches. This CDR3 has 15 residues. Per the germline V gene, CDR1 is SGHRS and CDR2 is YFSETQ.

V usage is TRBV6-1 and J usage is TRBJ2-1, with D perhaps TRBD1 (7 bases). The CDR3 covers 15 residues. The germline CDR1 and CDR2 sequences are MNHNS and SASEGT. Trimming removed 7 bases at V and 6 bases at J, with 19 bases between. CDR3 in amino acids: CASTLEGAPGNEQFF. The CDR3 DNA reads as TGTGCCAGCACCCTGGAGGGGGCCCCAGGCAATGAGCAGTTCTTC.

The gene calls are TRBV28 and TRBJ1-4, with D possibly TRBD1 on 5 matching bases. CDR3 length: 17 amino acids. From germline, CDR1 is MDHEN and CDR2 SYDVKM. V was pared by 2 bases and J by 1 base, with 14 bases between. The chain's CDR3 is CASSLGGARLTNEKLFF. CDR3 bases: TGTGCCAGCAGTTTAGGTGGGGCTCGGCTAACTAATGAAAAACTGTTTTTT.

V usage is TRBV10-2 and J usage is TRBJ1-1, with D maybe TRBD1 (5 bases). The length of the CDR3 is 14 residues. Germline V CDR1 and CDR2: WSHSY, SAAADI. V shed 3 bases and J shed 0 bases, with 8 bases lying between them. CDR3 nucleotides: TGCGCCAGCAGTGAAGCGGGGCTGAACACTGAAGCTTTCTTT. It encodes CASSEAGLNTEAFF.